Listed below are T cell receptor beta chains from one sample, sequenced in a study of T cell changes during pregnancy in multiple sclerosis. TCRdb keeps only in-frame clones here, not all; method: immunoSEQ multiplex PCR. The sample yields approximately 48,000 clones, about nine tenths seen once. The material sequenced was CD8+ T cells from peripheral blood mononuclear cells, taken before pregnancy. The receptors here all came from a female donor with multiple sclerosis, enrolled in a pregnancy study. Both conserved end residues are part of each CDR3. A D gene is named only where the DNA matches it firmly. Size is omitted from some rows. Given values are once, few, many or a class for expanded clones.

d_call j_call clone_size v_call cdr3_nt cdr3_aa
TRBD1 TRBJ1-2 - TRBV9 TGTGCCAGCAGCGAGGGACAGAATACTAACTATGGCTACACCTTC CASSEGQNTNYGYTF
TRBD1 TRBJ1-4 - TRBV7-8 TGTGCCAGCAGCCCTGTCACAGGGGGGACTGCAACTAATGAAAAACTGTTTTTT CASSPVTGGTATNEKLFF
- TRBJ2-6 - TRBV5-6 TGTGCCAGCAGCGGGGGCCGCTCTGGGGCCAACGTCCTGACTTTC CASSGGRSGANVLTF
- TRBJ2-7 many TRBV14 TGTGCCAGCAGCCAAGAGGGGGGTTCTTGGTCCTACGAGCAGTACTTC CASSQEGGSWSYEQYF
TRBD1 TRBJ1-1 - TRBV4-1 TGCGCCAGCAGCGGACAGGTGGCGACTGAAGCTTTCTTT CASSGQVATEAFF
- TRBJ2-5 - TRBV4-3 TGCGCCAGCAGCCTCCGGCCCCCGGGCGAGGGAGAGACCCAGTACTTC CASSLRPPGEGETQYF
TRBD1 TRBJ1-1 few TRBV11-2 TGTGCCAGCAGCTGGGGGACAGGGATGAACACTGAAGCTTTCTTT CASSWGTGMNTEAFF
TRBD2 TRBJ2-7 - TRBV10-3 TGTGCCATCAGTGAGAGGCCTAGCGGGGGGCCGCTCTACGAGCAGTACTTC CAISERPSGGPLYEQYF
TRBD1 TRBJ2-7 - TRBV9 TGTGCCAGCAGCGCCGGGACAGGGGGCTACGAGCAGTACTTC CASSAGTGGYEQYF
TRBD2 TRBJ2-3 - TRBV11-2 TGTGCCAGCAGCTGGGCGGGGGGGCAAGAAGATACGCAGTATTTT CASSWAGGQEDTQYF
TRBD1 TRBJ1-1 - TRBV4-1 TGCGCCAGCAGCCAAGATTTGTACCCGACAGGGGGGGAAGCTTTCTTT CASSQDLYPTGGEAFF
TRBD2 TRBJ2-1 - TRBV4-2 TGTGCCAGCAGCTCTGCACCGGGACTACAGTACAATGAGCAGTTCTTC CASSSAPGLQYNEQFF
- TRBJ2-2 - TRBV19 TGTGCCAGTAGCCAGGGTTCCGGGGAGCTGTTTTTT CASSQGSGELFF
TRBD2 TRBJ2-2 - TRBV30 TGTGCCTGGGGGCTAGCGGGGGTCCTTAACACCGGGGAGCTGTTTTTT CAWGLAGVLNTGELFF
TRBD1 TRBJ2-7 - TRBV4-2 TGTGCCAGCAGCCCCGACAGGGTCGGCGAGCAGTACTTC CASSPDRVGEQYF
- TRBJ1-5 - TRBV16 TGTGCCAGCAGCCCAGGGCCCCCAATGAGTCAGCCCCAGCATTTT CASSPGPPMSQPQHF
TRBD1 TRBJ2-2 once TRBV6-1 TGTGCCAGCCCTGTCCCGGGACAGGGGCCCGGGGAGCTGTTTTTT CASPVPGQGPGELFF
TRBD1 TRBJ2-7 - TRBV10-3 TGTGCCATCAGTGCCAGGGGGCCCTACGAGCAGTACTTC CAISARGPYEQYF
- TRBJ1-1 - TRBV5-6 TGTGCCAGCAGCTTGGGGCGGGAAGCTTTCTTT CASSLGREAFF
- TRBJ2-3 - TRBV9 TGTGCCAGCAGCGTAGCGCAGGATGCAGATACGCAGTATTTT CASSVAQDADTQYF
TRBD1 TRBJ2-7 - TRBV6-5 TGTGCCAGCAGTTACTCAGGGGGCAACGAGCAGTACTTC CASSYSGGNEQYF
TRBD1 TRBJ2-7 - TRBV4-3 TGCGCCAGCGGACTAGGACAGGGGATTTCCTACGAGCAGTACTTC CASGLGQGISYEQYF
- TRBJ2-7 - TRBV25-1 TGTGCCAGCAGTGAAGGGTGGCAGGCCGCCTACGAGCAGTACTTC CASSEGWQAAYEQYF
- TRBJ1-1 - TRBV11-2 TGTGCCAGCAGCTACAACCAGTACAGGGTTACAGCTTTCTTT CASSYNQYRVTAFF
- TRBJ2-7 - TRBV9 TGTGCCAGCAGCGTAGGACAGTCGGTGGAGTACTACGAGCAGTACTTC CASSVGQSVEYYEQYF
- TRBJ1-6 - TRBV4-3 TGCGCCAGCAGCCAAGTCTGGTCGACAGATAATGGGCGTTCACCCCTCCACTTT CASSQVWSTDNGRSPLHF
- TRBJ1-1 - TRBV5-4 TGTGCCAGCAGCTTGTCGGGAGGGCCGGGTGAAGCTTTCTTT CASSLSGGPGEAFF
- TRBJ1-2 - TRBV11-3 TGTGCCAGCAGCTTAGACAGGGGCTATGGCTACACCTTC CASSLDRGYGYTF